The source of this T cell receptor beta chain is a study of PD-L1 blockade in urothelial cancer. The wider study: Blood samples had a median of 141,255 T cells. Points from the study as a whole: Better survival was forecast by a pretreatment blood TCR clonality below the median.

Generated by immunoSEQ multiplex PCR, the TCRdb table keeps only in-frame clones and is missing some. Counted here are tens of thousands of clones, around 90% occurring once; the ten biggest clones make up roughly 14%. Time point noted: pretreatment peripheral blood. This clone turned up a few times. Antigen specificity is unknown. The CDR3 is made up of 12 amino acids. V was pared by 7 bases and J by 10 bases, with 11 bases between. CDR1 is LNHDA and CDR2 is SQIVND in the germline V gene (reference sequence). The chain carries TRBV19 and TRBJ1-6, with a weak D call TRBD1 (6 bases). This TCR was sampled from a woman aged 55-70 years with urothelial cancer. The sequencing here drew on PBMCs, taken around atezolizumab (anti-PD-L1) treatment. Here the CDR3 reads CASTAGASPLHF. CDR3 coding DNA: TGTGCCAGTACAGCGGGGGCATCACCCCTCCACTTT.